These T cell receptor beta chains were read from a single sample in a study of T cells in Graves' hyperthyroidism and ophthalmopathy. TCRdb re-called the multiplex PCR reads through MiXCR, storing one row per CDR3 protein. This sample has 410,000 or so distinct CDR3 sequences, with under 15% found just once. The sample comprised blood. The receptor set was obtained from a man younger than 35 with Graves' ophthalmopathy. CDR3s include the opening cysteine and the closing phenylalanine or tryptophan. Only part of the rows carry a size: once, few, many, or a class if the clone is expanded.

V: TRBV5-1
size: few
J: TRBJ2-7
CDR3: CASSLARLGHEQYF

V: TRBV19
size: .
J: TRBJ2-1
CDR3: CASSIGLAGGQNEQFF

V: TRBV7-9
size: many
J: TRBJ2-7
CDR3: CASSLTGPHYEQYF

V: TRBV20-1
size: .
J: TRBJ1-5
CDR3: CSADSLNQPQHF

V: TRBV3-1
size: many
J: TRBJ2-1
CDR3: CASRSLAGASEQFF

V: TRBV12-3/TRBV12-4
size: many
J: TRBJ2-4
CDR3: CASSLGQGAKNIQYF

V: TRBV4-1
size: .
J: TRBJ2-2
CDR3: CASSQDGPNTGELFF

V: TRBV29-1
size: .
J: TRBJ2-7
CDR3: CSVGVTYEQYF

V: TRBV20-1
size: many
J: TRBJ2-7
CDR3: CSAPLAGAPYEQYF

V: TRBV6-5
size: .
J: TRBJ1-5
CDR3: CASSYRDRPDQPQHF

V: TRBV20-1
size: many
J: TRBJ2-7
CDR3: CSASDRGYEQYF

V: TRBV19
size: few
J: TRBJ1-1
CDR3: CASSGRTGDTEAFF

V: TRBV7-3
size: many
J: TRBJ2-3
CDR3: CASSSRVSTDTQYF

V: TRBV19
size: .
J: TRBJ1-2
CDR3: CASSIYEGATNYGYTF

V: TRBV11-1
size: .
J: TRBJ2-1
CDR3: CASSLSGQTYNEQFF

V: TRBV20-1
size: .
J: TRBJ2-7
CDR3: CSANRESSGTAYEQYF

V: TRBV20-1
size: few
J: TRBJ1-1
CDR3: CSAHWALNTEAFF

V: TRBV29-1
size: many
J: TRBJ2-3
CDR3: CSSWTGSITDTQYF

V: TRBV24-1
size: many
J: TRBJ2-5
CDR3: CATSDPLGETQYF

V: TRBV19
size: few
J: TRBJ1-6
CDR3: CASEPTGLYSPLHF

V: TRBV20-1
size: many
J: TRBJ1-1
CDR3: CSASPGQVNTEAFF

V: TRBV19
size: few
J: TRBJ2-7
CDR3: CATQPGQGSYEQYF

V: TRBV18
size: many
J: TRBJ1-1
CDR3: CASSPDLGTEAFF

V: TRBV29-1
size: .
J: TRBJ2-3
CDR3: CSVDPDTDTQYF

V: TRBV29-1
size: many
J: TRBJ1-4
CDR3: CSVVFSRAATNEKLFF